This TCR beta chain was recorded in a study of blood T cells in healthy people across ages. Using a J-beta primer mix together with a sample-barcoded 5' primer, a second PCR was run for roughly 6 to 11 cycles. TCRdb reanalysed the 5' RACE reads using MiXCR and keeps one entry per CDR3 protein. This table holds just over 800,000 distinct CDR3 sequences, about 59% found once. Unmatched junction bases numbered 12, after V lost 5 bases and J lost 5 bases. Germline V gene lookup returns CDR1 MDHEN and CDR2 SYDVKM. The CDR3 spans 16 residues. Ranging in age from roughly 6 to 90, the donors were healthy Caucasian individuals from Russia. Extractions gave at least 5 micrograms of total RNA per sample.

The clonotype originates from a man under 40 in good health. The chain carries TRBV28 and TRBJ2-3; 8 bases line up with TRBD2. Sequences were obtained from blood. The CDR3 region is CASSLYFGGVEDTQYF. CDR3 DNA: TGTGCCAGCAGTCTTTACTTCGGGGGGGTGGAAGATACGCAGTATTTT. Filled out from reference TRBV28 and TRBJ2-3, the complete variable domain reads DVKVTQSSRYLVKRTGEKVFLECVQDMDHENMFWYRQDPGLGLRLIYFSYDVKMKEKGDIPEGYSVSREKKERFSLILESASTNQTSMYLCASSLYFGGVEDTQYFGPGTRLTVL.